This entry concerns a single T cell receptor beta chain. This specimen comes from a study of cytomegalovirus exposure and HLA in healthy donors. It was with 60 Vbeta and 13 Jbeta primers that the PCR ran. Repertoires were generated with immunoSEQ multiplex PCR, while TCRdb's copy carries only in-frame clones and drops some. The data show about 64,000 clones, with around 86% seen just once and approximately 11% held by the top ten. The CDR3 has 15 amino acids. The germline gives CDR1 SGHRS, CDR2 YFSETQ. V dropped 7 bases and J dropped 0 bases, with 16 bases sitting between them. Sequencing was done on a sample of PBMCs. This chain uses TRBV5-1 with TRBJ1-1; the D gene is possibly TRBD1 (5 bases). This clonotype was sampled from a female donor in good health and CMV-seronegative. The CDR3 is CASAGGEVMNTEAFF. The CDR3 nucleotides read TGCGCCAGCGCGGGGGGGGAGGTGATGAACACTGAAGCTTTCTTT.